This T cell receptor (beta chain) was identified during a study of T cell responses to AZD1222 COVID-19 vaccine. Study observations and caveats: Reports indicate that nearly half of spike-specific TCRs are directed at unmutated variant regions.

The V and J ends lost 3 bases and 0 bases respectively, with 15 bases between them. The CDR3 is 18 amino acids. Looked up from germline, CDR1 is LGHNA and CDR2 is YSLEER. Note on this clone: Its cognate antigen is unknown.

Sequencing was performed with immunoSEQ multiplex PCR; in TCRdb, only in-frame clones are kept and a portion is missing. The repertoire has 95,000 to 150,000 clones, approximately 90% of them found once; the top ten carry just over 7%. This specimen consisted of peripheral blood, obtained on day 0 of AZD1222 vaccination. This clonotype was sampled from an adult in good health. The V gene is TRBV4-3, the J gene TRBJ2-6, with D perhaps given as TRBD1 or TRBD2 (5 bases each). The CDR3 nucleotides are TGCGCCAGCAGCCATGCACTTATTGGGGGCTCTGGGGCCAACGTCCTGACTTTC. Protein: CASSHALIGGSGANVLTF.